This T cell receptor beta chain appears in the sequencing data of a study of T cell repertoires in aging, cancer and after chemotherapy. Looking at the study overall: Six age groups, ranging from 30 or younger to 70 or older, included the donors. Repeat sampling of healthy donors over several months to years showed clear clonal overlap. Findings and limits, study-wide: Untreated cancer patients had significantly lower blood TCR diversity than age-matched healthy donors.

A remark on this clonotype: No antigen is known for it.

TCR beta rearrangements were amplified from peripheral blood genomic DNA. TRB rearrangements spanning V, D and J were amplified using mixed TRB-A/B primers. TCRdb re-called the multiplex PCR reads through MiXCR, storing one row per CDR3 protein. Here the sample spans some 11,000 distinct CDR3 sequences, 25% to 30% being singletons. The V gene's germline CDR1 is SEHNR and CDR2 FQNEAQ (reference sequence). Trimming cost V 5 bases and J 11 bases; bases outside gene matches: 8. The CDR3 sequence is 13 residues long. The source material was blood. This chain links TRBV7-9 with TRBJ1-5, with 8 bases fitting TRBD1. The receptor was isolated from a human donor in good health. The CDR3 sequence is CASSPGTGTAQHF. The DNA of the CDR3 is TGTGCCAGCAGCCCCGGGACAGGCACGGCCCAGCATTTT.